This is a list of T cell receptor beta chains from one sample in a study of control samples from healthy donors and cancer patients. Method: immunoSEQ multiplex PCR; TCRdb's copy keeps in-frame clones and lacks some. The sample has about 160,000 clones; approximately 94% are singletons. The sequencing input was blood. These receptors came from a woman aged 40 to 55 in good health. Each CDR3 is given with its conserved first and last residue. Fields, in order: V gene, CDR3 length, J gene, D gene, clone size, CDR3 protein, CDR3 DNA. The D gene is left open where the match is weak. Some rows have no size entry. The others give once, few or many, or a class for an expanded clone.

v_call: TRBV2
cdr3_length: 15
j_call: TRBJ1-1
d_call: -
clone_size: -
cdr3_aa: CASSQARQLNTEAFF
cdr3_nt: TGTGCCAGCAGTCAGGCCAGGCAGTTGAACACTGAAGCTTTCTTT

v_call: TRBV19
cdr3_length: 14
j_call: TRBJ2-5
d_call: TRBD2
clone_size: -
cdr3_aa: CASRTSGGEETQYF
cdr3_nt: TGTGCCAGTAGGACTAGCGGGGGTGAAGAGACCCAGTACTTC

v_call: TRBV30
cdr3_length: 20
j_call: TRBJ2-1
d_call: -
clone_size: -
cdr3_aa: CAWSGAGTGMIAGITYEQFF
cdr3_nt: TGTGCCTGGAGTGGGGCCGGGACAGGGATGATAGCGGGGATTACGTATGAGCAGTTCTTC

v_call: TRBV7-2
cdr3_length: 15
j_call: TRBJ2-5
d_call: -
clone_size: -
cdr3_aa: CASSPTRSTQETQYF
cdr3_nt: TGTGCCAGCAGCCCGACTAGGTCGACCCAAGAGACCCAGTACTTC

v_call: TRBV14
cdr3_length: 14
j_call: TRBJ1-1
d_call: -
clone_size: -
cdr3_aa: CASSLTSGNTEAFF
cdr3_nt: TGTGCCAGCAGCCTCACCAGCGGGAACACTGAAGCTTTCTTT

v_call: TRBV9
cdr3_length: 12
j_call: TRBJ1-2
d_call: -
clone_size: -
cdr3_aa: CASSVDSYGYTF
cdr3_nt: TGTGCCAGCAGCGTAGATTCCTATGGCTACACCTTC

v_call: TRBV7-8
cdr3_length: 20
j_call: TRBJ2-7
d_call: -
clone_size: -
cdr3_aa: CASSFRKGWGDRPSSYEQYF
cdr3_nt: TGTGCCAGCAGCTTTCGGAAGGGGTGGGGGGACAGACCGAGCTCCTACGAGCAGTACTTC

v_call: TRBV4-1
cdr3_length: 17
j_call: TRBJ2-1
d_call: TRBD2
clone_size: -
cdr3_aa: CASSQDRVLGLANEQFF
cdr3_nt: TGCGCCAGCAGCCAAGATCGGGTCCTGGGACTAGCCAATGAGCAGTTCTTC

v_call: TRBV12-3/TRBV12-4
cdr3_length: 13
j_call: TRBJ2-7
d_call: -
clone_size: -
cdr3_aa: CASTAGPAREQYF
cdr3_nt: TGTGCCAGCACCGCGGGACCTGCGCGGGAGCAGTACTTC

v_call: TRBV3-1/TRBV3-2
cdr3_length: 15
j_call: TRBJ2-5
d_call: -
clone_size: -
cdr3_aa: CASSQATGTIETQYF
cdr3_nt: TGTGCCAGCAGTCAAGCTACCGGAACGATTGAGACCCAGTACTTC

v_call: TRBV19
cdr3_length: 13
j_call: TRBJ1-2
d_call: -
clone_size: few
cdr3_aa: CASTNREGLGYTF
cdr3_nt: TGTGCCAGTACAAACAGGGAAGGATTAGGCTACACCTTC

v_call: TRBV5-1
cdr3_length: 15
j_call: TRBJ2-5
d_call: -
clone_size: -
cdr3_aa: CASKTGTQRGETQYF
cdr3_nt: TGCGCCAGCAAAACCGGGACTCAGCGCGGCGAGACCCAGTACTTC

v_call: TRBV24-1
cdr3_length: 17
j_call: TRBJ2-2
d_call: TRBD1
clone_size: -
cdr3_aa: CATSDSYRGFNTGELFF
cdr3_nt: TGTGCCACCAGTGATTCGTACAGGGGATTCAACACCGGGGAGCTGTTTTTT

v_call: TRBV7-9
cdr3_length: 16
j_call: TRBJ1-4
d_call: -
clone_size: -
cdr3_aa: CASSATREGTNEKLFF
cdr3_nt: TGTGCCAGCAGCGCCACTCGGGAAGGGACTAATGAAAAACTGTTTTTT

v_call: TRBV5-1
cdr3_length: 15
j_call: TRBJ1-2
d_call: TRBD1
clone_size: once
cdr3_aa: CARGGDRGAGYGYTF
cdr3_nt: TGCGCCCGCGGGGGCGACAGGGGGGCCGGCTATGGCTACACCTTC

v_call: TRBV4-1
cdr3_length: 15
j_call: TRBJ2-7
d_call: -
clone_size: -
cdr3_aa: CASSQEWGSLYEQYF
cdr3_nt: TGCGCCAGCAGCCAAGAATGGGGGAGTCTCTACGAGCAGTACTTC

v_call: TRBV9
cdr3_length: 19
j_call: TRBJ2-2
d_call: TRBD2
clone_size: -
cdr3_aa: CASSVGVTWRGALTGELFF
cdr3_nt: TGTGCCAGCAGCGTAGGCGTGACGTGGCGGGGGGCCCTCACCGGGGAGCTGTTTTTT

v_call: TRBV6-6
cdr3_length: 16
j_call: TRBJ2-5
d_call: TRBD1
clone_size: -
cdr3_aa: CASRGGTGHTQETQYF
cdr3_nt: TGTGCCAGCAGGGGTGGGACAGGGCATACCCAAGAGACCCAGTACTTC

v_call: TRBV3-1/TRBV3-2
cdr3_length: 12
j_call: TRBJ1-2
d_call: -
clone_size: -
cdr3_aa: CASSSGTHGYTF
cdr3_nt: TGTGCCAGTTCATCTGGGACTCATGGCTACACCTTC

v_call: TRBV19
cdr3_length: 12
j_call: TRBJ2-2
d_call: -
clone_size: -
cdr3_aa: CASSLGSGELFF
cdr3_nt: TGTGCCAGTAGCCTCGGTAGCGGGGAGCTGTTTTTT

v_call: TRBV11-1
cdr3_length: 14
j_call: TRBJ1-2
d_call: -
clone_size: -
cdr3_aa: CASSLARGLDGYTF
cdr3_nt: TGTGCCAGCAGCTTAGCACGGGGGTTGGATGGCTACACCTTC

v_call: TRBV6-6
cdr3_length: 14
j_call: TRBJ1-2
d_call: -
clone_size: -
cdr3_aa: CASRTRTLSLGYTF
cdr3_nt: TGTGCCAGCAGAACCAGGACACTTTCTCTGGGCTACACCTTC

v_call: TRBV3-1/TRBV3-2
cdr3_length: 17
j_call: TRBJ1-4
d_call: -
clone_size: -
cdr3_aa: CASSPYRGARSNEKLFF
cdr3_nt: TGTGCCAGCAGCCCCTATCGGGGGGCGAGGTCTAATGAAAAACTGTTTTTT

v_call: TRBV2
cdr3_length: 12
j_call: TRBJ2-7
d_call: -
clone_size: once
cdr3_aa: CASSRSSYEQYF
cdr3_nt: TGTGCCAGCAGCAGGAGCTCCTACGAGCAGTACTTC

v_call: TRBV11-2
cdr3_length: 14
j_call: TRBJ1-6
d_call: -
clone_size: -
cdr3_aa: CASSLVDQGSPLHF
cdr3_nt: TGTGCCAGCAGCTTAGTCGACCAGGGGTCACCCCTCCACTTT

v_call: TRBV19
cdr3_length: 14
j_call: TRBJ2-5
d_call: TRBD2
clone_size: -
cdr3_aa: CASSGFGGQETQYF
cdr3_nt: TGTGCCAGTAGTGGGTTCGGGGGGCAAGAGACCCAGTACTTC

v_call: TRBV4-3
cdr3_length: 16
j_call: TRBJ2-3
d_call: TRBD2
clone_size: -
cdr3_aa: CASSQDIPTGGDTQYF
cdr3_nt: TGCGCCAGCAGCCAAGACATCCCGACGGGGGGGGATACGCAGTATTTT

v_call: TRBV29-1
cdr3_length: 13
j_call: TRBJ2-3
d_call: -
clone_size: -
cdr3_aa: CSVEVGSTDTQYF
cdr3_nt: TGCAGCGTTGAAGTCGGGAGCACAGATACGCAGTATTTT

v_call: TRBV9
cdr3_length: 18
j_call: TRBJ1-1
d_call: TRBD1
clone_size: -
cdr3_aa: CASSVSGQGPRMNTEAFF
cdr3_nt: TGTGCCAGCAGCGTTTCGGGACAGGGGCCGAGGATGAACACTGAAGCTTTCTTT

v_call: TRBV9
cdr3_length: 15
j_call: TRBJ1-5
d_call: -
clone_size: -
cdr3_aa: CASSTRTISNQPQHF
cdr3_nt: TGTGCCAGCAGTACAAGGACCATAAGCAATCAGCCCCAGCATTTT

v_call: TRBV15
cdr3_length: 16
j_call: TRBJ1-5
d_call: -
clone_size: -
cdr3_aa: CATSRDGTRGNQPQHF
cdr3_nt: TGTGCCACCAGCAGAGACGGGACAAGAGGCAATCAGCCCCAGCATTTT

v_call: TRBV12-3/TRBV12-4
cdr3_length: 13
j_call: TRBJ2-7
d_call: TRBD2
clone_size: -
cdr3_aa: CASSLGEGYEQYF
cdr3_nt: TGTGCCAGCAGTTTAGGGGAGGGTTACGAGCAGTACTTC

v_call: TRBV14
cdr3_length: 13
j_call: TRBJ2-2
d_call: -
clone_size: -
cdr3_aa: CASSQVMSGELFF
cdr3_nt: TGTGCCAGCAGCCAAGTCATGTCCGGGGAGCTGTTTTTT

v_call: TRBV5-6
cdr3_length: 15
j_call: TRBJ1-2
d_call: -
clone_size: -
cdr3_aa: CASSPITREHYGYTF
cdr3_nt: TGTGCCAGCAGCCCCATCACCAGGGAGCACTATGGCTACACCTTC

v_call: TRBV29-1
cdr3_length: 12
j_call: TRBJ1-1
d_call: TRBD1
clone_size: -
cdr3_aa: CSVVSQGAEAFF
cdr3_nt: TGCAGCGTTGTATCACAGGGGGCTGAAGCTTTCTTT

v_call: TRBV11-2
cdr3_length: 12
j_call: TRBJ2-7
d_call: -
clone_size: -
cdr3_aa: CASSSTYYEQYF
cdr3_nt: TGTGCCAGCAGTTCTACTTATTACGAGCAGTACTTC

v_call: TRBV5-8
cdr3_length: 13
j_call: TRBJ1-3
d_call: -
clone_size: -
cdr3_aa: CASSLYVWNTIYF
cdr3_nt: TGTGCCAGCAGCTTGTATGTCTGGAACACCATATATTTT

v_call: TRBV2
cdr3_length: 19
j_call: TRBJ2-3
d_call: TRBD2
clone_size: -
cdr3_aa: CASSEKGLAGGLDTDTQYF
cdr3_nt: TGTGCCAGCAGTGAAAAGGGACTAGCGGGGGGGCTTGACACAGATACGCAGTATTTT

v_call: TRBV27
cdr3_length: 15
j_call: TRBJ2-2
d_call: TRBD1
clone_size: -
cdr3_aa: CASRAGTGNTGELFF
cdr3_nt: TGTGCCAGCAGGGCAGGGACAGGCAACACCGGGGAGCTGTTTTTT

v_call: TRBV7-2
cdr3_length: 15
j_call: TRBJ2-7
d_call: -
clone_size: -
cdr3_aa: CASSPGASAPYEQYF
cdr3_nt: TGTGCCAGCAGCCCAGGGGCCTCGGCACCTTACGAGCAGTACTTC

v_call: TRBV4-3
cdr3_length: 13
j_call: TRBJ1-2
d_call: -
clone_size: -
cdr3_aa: CASSPLTNYGYTF
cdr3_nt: TGCGCCAGCAGCCCCCTTACTAACTATGGCTACACCTTC

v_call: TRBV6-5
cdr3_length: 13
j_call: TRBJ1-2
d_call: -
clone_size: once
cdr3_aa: CASRWSSNYGYTF
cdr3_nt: TGTGCCAGCAGGTGGTCTTCTAACTATGGCTACACCTTC

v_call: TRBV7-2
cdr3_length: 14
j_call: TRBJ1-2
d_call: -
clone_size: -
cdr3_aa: CASSRGRQDNGYTF
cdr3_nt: TGTGCCAGCAGCAGGGGAAGACAGGACAATGGCTACACCTTC

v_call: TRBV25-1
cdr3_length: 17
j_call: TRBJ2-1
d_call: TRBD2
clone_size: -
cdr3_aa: CASSERIGLAGRNEQFF
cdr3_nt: TGTGCCAGCAGTGAAAGGATCGGACTAGCGGGCCGCAATGAGCAGTTCTTC

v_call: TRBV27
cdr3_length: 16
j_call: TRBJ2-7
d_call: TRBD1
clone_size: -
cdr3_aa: CASSSRVTGYADEQYF
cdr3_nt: TGTGCCAGCAGTTCACGGGTGACAGGGTATGCGGACGAGCAGTACTTC

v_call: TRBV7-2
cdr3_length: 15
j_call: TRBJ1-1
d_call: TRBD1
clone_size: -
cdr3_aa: CASSPVSGGGTEAFF
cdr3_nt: TGTGCCAGCAGCCCCGTTTCAGGGGGTGGCACTGAAGCTTTCTTT

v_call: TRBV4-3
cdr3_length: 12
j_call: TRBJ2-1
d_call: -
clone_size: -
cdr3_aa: CASSTPGSEQFF
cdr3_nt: TGCGCCAGCAGCACCCCGGGTAGTGAGCAGTTCTTC

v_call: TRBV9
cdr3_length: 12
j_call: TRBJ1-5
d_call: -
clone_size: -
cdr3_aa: CASSQGNQPQHF
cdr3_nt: TGTGCCAGCAGTCAAGGAAATCAGCCCCAGCATTTT

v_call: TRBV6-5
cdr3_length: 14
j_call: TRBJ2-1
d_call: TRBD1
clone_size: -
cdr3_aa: CASGQGSPYNEQFF
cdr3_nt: TGTGCCAGCGGACAGGGAAGTCCCTACAATGAGCAGTTCTTC

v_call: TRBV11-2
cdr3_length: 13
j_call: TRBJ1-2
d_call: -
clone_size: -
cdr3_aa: CASSFGGLYGYTF
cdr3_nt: TGTGCCAGCAGCTTCGGCGGCCTCTATGGCTACACCTTC

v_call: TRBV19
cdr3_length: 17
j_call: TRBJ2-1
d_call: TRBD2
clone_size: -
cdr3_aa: CASSSRSGGGSYNEQFF
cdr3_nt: TGTGCCAGTAGTAGCCGAAGCGGGGGGGGCTCCTACAATGAGCAGTTCTTC

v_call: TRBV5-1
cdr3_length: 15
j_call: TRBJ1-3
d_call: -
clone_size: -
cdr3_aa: CASSSEITSGNTIYF
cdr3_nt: TGCGCCAGCAGCTCAGAGATAACCTCTGGAAACACCATATATTTT

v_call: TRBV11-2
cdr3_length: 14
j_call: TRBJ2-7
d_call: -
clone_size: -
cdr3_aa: CASSFLPATYEQYF
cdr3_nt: TGTGCCAGCAGCTTTTTGCCGGCTACCTACGAGCAGTACTTC

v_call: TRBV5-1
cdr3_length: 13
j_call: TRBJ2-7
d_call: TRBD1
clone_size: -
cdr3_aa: CASSRDREHEQYF
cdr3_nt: TGCGCCAGCAGCCGGGACAGGGAACACGAGCAGTACTTC

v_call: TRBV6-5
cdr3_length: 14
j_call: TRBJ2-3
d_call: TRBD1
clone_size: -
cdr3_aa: CASSYRDRGGSQYF
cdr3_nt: TGTGCCAGCAGTTATCGGGACAGGGGGGGCTCGCAGTATTTT

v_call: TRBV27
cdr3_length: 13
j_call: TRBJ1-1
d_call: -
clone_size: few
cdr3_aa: CASSIGWDTEAFF
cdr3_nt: TGTGCCAGCAGTATCGGGTGGGACACTGAAGCTTTCTTT

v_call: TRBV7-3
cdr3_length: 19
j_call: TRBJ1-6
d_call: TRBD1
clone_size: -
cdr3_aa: CASSLTGTGQNTYNSPLHF
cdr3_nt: TGTGCCAGCAGCTTAACTGGGACAGGCCAAAATACGTATAATTCACCCCTCCACTTT